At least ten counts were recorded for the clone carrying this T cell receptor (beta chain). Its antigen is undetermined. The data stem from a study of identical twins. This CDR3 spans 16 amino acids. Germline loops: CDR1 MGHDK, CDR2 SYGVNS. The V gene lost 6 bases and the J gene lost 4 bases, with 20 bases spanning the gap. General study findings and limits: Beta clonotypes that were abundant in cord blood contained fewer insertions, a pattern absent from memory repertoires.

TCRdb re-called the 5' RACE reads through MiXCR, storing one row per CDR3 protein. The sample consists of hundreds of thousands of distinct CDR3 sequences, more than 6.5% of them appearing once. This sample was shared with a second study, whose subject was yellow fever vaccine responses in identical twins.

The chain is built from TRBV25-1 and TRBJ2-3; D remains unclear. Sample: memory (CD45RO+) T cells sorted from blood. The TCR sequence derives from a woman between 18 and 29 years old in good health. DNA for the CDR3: TGTGCCAGCAGCTCCCCGGCTACCCTGTGGGCAGATACGCAGTATTTT. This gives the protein CASSSPATLWADTQYF.